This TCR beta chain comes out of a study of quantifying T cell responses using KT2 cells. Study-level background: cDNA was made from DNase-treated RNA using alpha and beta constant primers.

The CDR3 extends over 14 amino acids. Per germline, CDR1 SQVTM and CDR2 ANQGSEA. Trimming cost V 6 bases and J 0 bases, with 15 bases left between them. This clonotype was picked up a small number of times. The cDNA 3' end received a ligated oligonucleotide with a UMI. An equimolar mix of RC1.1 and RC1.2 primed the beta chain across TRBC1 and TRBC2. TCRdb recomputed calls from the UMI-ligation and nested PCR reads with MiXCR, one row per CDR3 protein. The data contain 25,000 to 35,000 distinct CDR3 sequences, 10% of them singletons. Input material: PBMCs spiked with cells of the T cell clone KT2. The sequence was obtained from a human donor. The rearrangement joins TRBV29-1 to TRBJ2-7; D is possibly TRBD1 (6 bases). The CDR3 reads CSVGDRMSSYEQYF. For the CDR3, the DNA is TGCAGCGTGGGTGACAGGATGAGCTCCTACGAGCAGTACTTC.